Listed below are T cell receptor beta chains from one sample, sequenced in a study of blood T cell repertoires in COVID-19. The table came from immunoSEQ multiplex PCR; TCRdb's copy has only in-frame clones and leaves some out. The sample has under 250,000 clones, around four fifths seen once. The sequencing input was peripheral blood. The receptors come from a woman aged 70-85 years with active or convalescent COVID-19. Each CDR3 is given with its conserved first and last residue. The D gene is left open where the match is weak. Size tells how often a clone was seen (once, few, many) or the class of an expanded clone, and some rows leave it out.

CDR3nt	CDR3aa	d_gene	abundance	v_gene	j_gene	len
TGTGCCAGTAGCCAGGTCAGGACTGAAGCTTTCTTT	CASSQVRTEAFF	-	-	TRBV19	TRBJ1-1	12
TGTGCCAGCAGCCGGACAGGGGGCCGGCTCGGGGAGCTGTTTTTT	CASSRTGGRLGELFF	TRBD1	-	TRBV7-9	TRBJ2-2	15
TGTGCCAGCAGCGTATTCGACAGGGGCTCACCCCTCCACTTT	CASSVFDRGSPLHF	TRBD1	few	TRBV9	TRBJ1-6	14
TGTGCCAGCAGTGGGCAGAGCGCGCGGGCAGATACGCAGTATTTT	CASSGQSARADTQYF	-	-	TRBV25-1	TRBJ2-3	15
TGTGCCAGCAGTTTATCGGTACGACAGGGCATCTATGGCTACACCTTC	CASSLSVRQGIYGYTF	TRBD1	-	TRBV27	TRBJ1-2	16
TGTGCCAGCACCTCCCCCCAGGGCATGAGTCAGCCCCAGCATTTT	CASTSPQGMSQPQHF	-	few	TRBV28	TRBJ1-5	15
TGTGCCAGCAGCGGGGACAGAAATTCACCCCTCCACTTT	CASSGDRNSPLHF	TRBD1	-	TRBV12-3/TRBV12-4	TRBJ1-6	13
TGTGCCAGCAGCGCAGGGGTGAACACTGAAGCTTTCTTT	CASSAGVNTEAFF	-	-	TRBV7-2	TRBJ1-1	13
TGCGCCAGCAGCCTGGAGGGGGACAGGGGTCAGGGCTACACCTTC	CASSLEGDRGQGYTF	TRBD1	-	TRBV5-1	TRBJ1-2	15
TGTGCCAGCAGCCGAGGAGGAGTGATCGGGAAAGAGACCCAGTACTTC	CASSRGGVIGKETQYF	-	-	TRBV7-8	TRBJ2-5	16
TGTGCCAGCAGCCAAGGGAACCGGGGGACCCAGTACTTC	CASSQGNRGTQYF	-	-	TRBV3-1/TRBV3-2	TRBJ2-5	13
TGTGCCTGGAGGGGGACAGTTAACACCGGGGAGCTGTTTTTT	CAWRGTVNTGELFF	TRBD1	-	TRBV30	TRBJ2-2	14
TGTGCCAGCAGGGTGACAGGGCTCTACCCAGCCTATGGCTACACCTTC	CASRVTGLYPAYGYTF	TRBD1	-	TRBV27	TRBJ1-2	16
TGTGCCAGCAGTATTGGGGACAGGTCCTACGAGCAGTACTTC	CASSIGDRSYEQYF	TRBD1	-	TRBV28	TRBJ2-7	14
TGCGCCAGCAGTCCGGGATCCCGGGCCGCAGATACGCAGTATTTT	CASSPGSRAADTQYF	-	-	TRBV10-2	TRBJ2-3	15
TGTGCCTCTGGAAGGGACTTATCCTACAATGAGCAGTTCTTC	CASGRDLSYNEQFF	-	-	TRBV11-2	TRBJ2-1	14
TGTGCCAGTAGCTTGGGGATCGGGAGGGCCCGAGAGACCCAGTACTTC	CASSLGIGRARETQYF	TRBD2	-	TRBV19	TRBJ2-5	16
TGTGCCAGCAGTACCCACAGGGATTACACTGAAGCTTTCTTT	CASSTHRDYTEAFF	-	-	TRBV6-5	TRBJ1-1	14